What follows are 14 T cell receptor beta chains derived from one specimen sequenced in a study of graft-versus-host responses after intestinal transplantation. Antigens for these TCRs are unknown. Clones were read by immunoSEQ multiplex PCR, and TCRdb kept only the in-frame ones, dropping some. Here the sample spans 80,000 to 100,000 clones, around 83% being singletons. The sequences come from unstimulated CD8+ T cells sorted from spleen or lymph node cells, collected before intestinal transplant. The origin of the receptors is a human donor who received an intestinal transplant.

The CDR3 sequence is CASSYSGFQPQHF. Here the CDR3 DNA reads TGTGCCAGCAGTTACTCGGGTTTTCAGCCCCAGCATTTT. V gene TRBV6-6 combines with J gene TRBJ1-5; unclear D gene. The germline V and J ends were trimmed by 0 bases and 6 bases, with 6 bases remaining between them. Germline CDR1 is MNHNY and CDR2 is SVGAGI (reference sequence). The CDR3 spans 13 residues.

The chain employs TRBV5-1 and TRBJ2-5; D call uncertain. The CDR3 sequence is 11 residues long. The germline gives CDR1 SGHRS, CDR2 YFSETQ. V lost 4 bases to trimming and J lost 1 base, with 2 bases between them. The chain's CDR3 is CASSLQETQYF. Here the CDR3 DNA reads TGCGCCAGCAGCCTCCAAGAGACCCAGTACTTC. Full variable domain (missing parts from reference TRBV5-1 and TRBJ2-5): KAGVTQTPRYLIKTRGQQVTLSCSPISGHRSVSWYQQTPGQGLQFLFEYFSETQRNKGNFPGRFSGRQFSNSRSEMNVSTLELGDSALYLCASSLQETQYFGPGTRLLVL.

The CDR3 DNA sequence: TGTGCCATCGGGGCGGGGGAGTACGAGCAGTACTTC. Translated: CAIGAGEYEQYF. This chain joins TRBV10-3 and TRBJ2-7; TRBD2 matches 7 bases. The germline V gene encodes CDR1 ENHRY and CDR2 SYGVKD. The CDR3 contains 12 residues. Unmatched junction bases numbered 5, after V lost 8 bases and J lost 4 bases.

The chain couples TRBV28 to TRBJ2-7; no reliable D call. The V end lost 6 bases, the J end lost 3 bases, and 3 bases lay between the germline ends. In germline, CDR1 is MDHEN, CDR2 SYDVKM. The CDR3 has 10 amino acids. The CDR3 sequence: CASSHYEQYF. The CDR3 nucleotides read TGTGCCAGCAGCCACTACGAGCAGTACTTC.

V gene TRBV29-1 combines with J gene TRBJ2-7; unclear D gene. Germline CDR1 is SQVTM and CDR2 is ANQGSEA. CDR3 length: 13 amino acids. V was pared by 0 bases and J by 5 bases, with 11 bases between. CDR3: CSVEEENKNEQYF. In DNA form, the CDR3 reads TGCAGCGTTGAAGAGGAGAACAAGAACGAGCAGTACTTC.

Regarding this clone: Mismatch with germline at one junction end may stem from a read error. The J gene is TRBJ1-2, the V gene TRBV6-5; no clear D. CDR3 size: 14 residues. From germline, CDR1 is MNHEY and CDR2 SVGAGI. CDR3 coding DNA: TGTGCCAGCAGTTACTCGGAGGGCAACTATGGCGACACCTTC. Amino acid sequence: CASSYSEGNYGDTF.

The J gene is TRBJ2-7, the V gene TRBV27, with D possibly matching TRBD1 (5 bases). There are 15 residues in the CDR3. Germline assignment: CDR1 MNHEY and CDR2 SMNVEV (reference sequence). Trimming removed 5 bases at V and 2 bases at J, with 16 bases between. The CDR3 DNA reads TGTGCCAGCAGTCCCCAGGGTATTGGGCCCTACGAGCAGTACTTC. Its protein product is CASSPQGIGPYEQYF.

The J gene is TRBJ2-1, the V gene TRBV18, with TRBD1 matching over 10 bases. J lost 3 bases, V lost 3 bases, and 5 bases had no gene match. CDR3 size: 16 residues. CDR1 is KGHSH, CDR2 LQKENI, per germline. The CDR3 DNA sequence: TGTGCCAGCTCACCTCCGACAGGGGGCGGCTACAATGAGCAGTTCTTC. Translation gives CASSPPTGGGYNEQFF.

V gene TRBV7-3 combines with J gene TRBJ1-1; the match to TRBD1 covers 8 bases. This CDR3 has 17 amino acids. After removal of 3 bases from V and 0 bases from J, the junction contained 9 bases not matched to a gene. Germline V lookup: CDR1 SGHTA, CDR2 FQGTGA. The chain's CDR3 is CASSFIGQGGVNTEAFF. CDR3 DNA sequence: TGTGCCAGCAGCTTTATAGGACAGGGAGGGGTGAACACTGAAGCTTTCTTT.

Turning to this clone: At one boundary the junction diverges from the germline segment, which might be a read error. This chain links TRBV10-2 with TRBJ2-7, with TRBD2 matching over 11 bases. Looked up from germline, CDR1 is WSHSY and CDR2 is SAAADI. This CDR3 has 12 amino acids. The chain's CDR3 is CASAKLAGGPRF. DNA for the CDR3: TGCGCCAGTGCCAAGCTAGCGGGGGGACCCCGCTTC.

This chain connects TRBV23-1 to TRBJ2-5, with D possibly matching TRBD2 (5 bases). TRBV23-1 falls under the ORF class, with uncertain function. V shed 0 bases and J shed 5 bases, with 22 bases lying between them. This CDR3 has 18 amino acids. The CDR3 bases are TGCGCCAGCAGTCAATCTGCCCCCGTACGAGAGAGAGGGGAGACCCAGTACTTC. This translates into CASSQSAPVRERGETQYF.

This chain connects TRBV10-3 to TRBJ1-5; 10 bases match TRBD1. There are 16 residues in the CDR3. Germline-derived CDR1 and CDR2 are ENHRY and SYGVKD. With V trimmed by 0 bases and J by 7 bases, 6 bases remained unmatched. CDR3 nucleotide sequence: TGTGCCATCAGTGAGTCTCGGACAGGGGGTAAGCAGCCCCAGCATTTT. Translated, it gives CAISESRTGGKQPQHF.

This clone was seen more than once but under ten times. This chain joins TRBV4-1 and TRBJ1-6, with D perhaps TRBD1 (5 bases). CDR3 length equals 17 residues. CDR1 is MGHRA and CDR2 is YSYEKL in the germline V gene. V shed 0 bases and J shed 0 bases, with 9 bases lying between them. CDR3 bases: TGCGCCAGCAGCCAAGATGGGGGGAGCTCCTATAATTCACCCCTCCACTTT. The encoded protein is CASSQDGGSSYNSPLHF.

The rearrangement joins TRBV6-6 to TRBJ2-7; 7 bases are shared with TRBD2. Germline lookup yields CDR1 MNHNY and CDR2 SVGAGI (reference sequence). CDR3 length: 13 residues. Trimming took 2 bases from V and 2 from J; bases not matched to a gene: 0. The CDR3 region has the DNA TGTGCCAGCAGTTACGGGAGGGCCTACGAGCAGTACTTC. Its translation: CASSYGRAYEQYF.